Listed below are T cell receptor beta chains from one sample, sequenced in a study of early T cells in non-severe SARS-CoV-2 infection. TCRdb analysed the 5' RACE reads with MiXCR anew, one entry per CDR3 protein. The sample lists roughly 30,000 distinct CDR3 sequences, around 5.4% occurring once. The sequenced material came from whole blood. The receptors shown here come from an adult who was a healthcare worker with PCR-confirmed SARS-CoV-2 infection or an uninfected control (not recorded which). The CDR3 runs from the conserved cysteine through the conserved F or W. The D gene is left open where the match is weak. Clone size is given for some rows only: seen once, a few or many times, or a class if the clone is expanded.

d_call	clone_size	v_call	j_call	cdr3_nt	cdr3_aa
.	many	TRBV7-9	TRBJ1-5	TGTGCCAGCAGCTCCGGGGGACGCAATCAGCCCCAGCATTTT	CASSSGGRNQPQHF
.	many	TRBV19	TRBJ1-2	TGTGCCAGTAGTGGTCGGACGGAGTGGAACTATGGCTACACCTTC	CASSGRTEWNYGYTF
.	many	TRBV29-1	TRBJ1-1	TGCAGCGTTGTACCCCAACAGGCAGCTTTCTTT	CSVVPQQAAFF
.	many	TRBV9	TRBJ2-1	TGTGCCAGCAGCGTAGGGACTATATACAATGAGCAGTTCTTC	CASSVGTIYNEQFF
TRBD2	.	TRBV4-1	TRBJ2-1	TGCGCCAGCAGCGAATCCCCCGCGGGACTAGCGGGAGTTGATGAGCAGTTCTTC	CASSESPAGLAGVDEQFF
.	.	TRBV20-1	TRBJ2-3	TGCAGTGCTAGAGATCCCCTGACAGATACGCAGTATTTT	CSARDPLTDTQYF
.	many	TRBV18	TRBJ2-1	TGTGCCAGCTCGCAACTACCGCGCGATGAGCAGTTCTTC	CASSQLPRDEQFF
TRBD2	many	TRBV7-2	TRBJ2-1	TGTGCCAGCAGCTTTGTAGTTAGCGGGAGTCCGTCCTACAATGAGCAGTTCTTC	CASSFVVSGSPSYNEQFF
.	.	TRBV5-4	TRBJ2-1	TGTGCCAGCAGCTTGGACCGTTCAGGTGTTCAGTTCTTC	CASSLDRSGVQFF
.	many	TRBV11-3	TRBJ2-1	TGTGCCAGCAGCCAAAGGGGACAAAGGAATGAGCAGTTCTTC	CASSQRGQRNEQFF
TRBD1	many	TRBV28	TRBJ2-7	TGTGCCAGCAGTCCAAGAGGGGGGACAGGGCCGTACGAGCAGTACTTC	CASSPRGGTGPYEQYF
TRBD2	many	TRBV20-1	TRBJ2-1	TGCAGTGCAATGACTAGCGGGGGGAACAATGAGCAGTTCTTC	CSAMTSGGNNEQFF
.	.	TRBV18	TRBJ2-3	TGTGCCAGCTCCCCCACCCCGGGCACAGATACGCAGTATTTT	CASSPTPGTDTQYF
.	.	TRBV4-2	TRBJ2-3	TGTGCCAGCAGCCAAGATGGGGGCTCCTGCACAGATACGCAGTATTTT	CASSQDGGSCTDTQYF
.	.	TRBV5-5	TRBJ1-5	TGTGCCAGCAGCCTCTATGGGGATAGCAATCAGCCCCAGCATTTT	CASSLYGDSNQPQHF
.	many	TRBV6-1	TRBJ1-5	TGTGCCAGCGGTCGGAGCAATCAGCCCCAGCATTTT	CASGRSNQPQHF
.	.	TRBV18	TRBJ1-1	TGTGCCAGCTCACCGACAACGGGAGTGAGCACTGAAGCTTTCTTT	CASSPTTGVSTEAFF
.	.	TRBV20-1	TRBJ2-1	TGCAGTGCCCTCGCCTACAATGAGCAGTTCTTC	CSALAYNEQFF
TRBD2	many	TRBV12-3/TRBV12-4	TRBJ2-1	TGTGCCAGCAGTCTCCGGACTAGCGGGAAATACAATGAGCAGTTCTTC	CASSLRTSGKYNEQFF
.	many	TRBV6-6	TRBJ1-4	TGTGCCAGCAGGGGGAAAAATGAAAAACTGTTTTTT	CASRGKNEKLFF
.	once	TRBV6-1	TRBJ2-2	TGTGCCAGCAGTGAAGCGGGGGTGAACACCGGGGAGCTGTTTTTT	CASSEAGVNTGELFF
.	many	TRBV28	TRBJ2-1	TGTGCCAGCAGCCGCGGGCAATACAATGAGCAGTTCTTC	CASSRGQYNEQFF
.	many	TRBV13	TRBJ2-7	TGTGCCAGCAGCTTCTTTGGGGGCTACGAGCAGTACTTC	CASSFFGGYEQYF
.	few	TRBV11-2	TRBJ2-3	TGTGCCAGCAGGCATCCTTGGGGAGCCCAGCTAGCAGATACGCAGTATTTT	CASRHPWGAQLADTQYF
TRBD2	few	TRBV10-3	TRBJ2-7	TGTGCCATCAGACTGGGACTAGCGGGAGAAGAAAGCGTCTACGAGCAGTACTTC	CAIRLGLAGEESVYEQYF
TRBD1	many	TRBV10-3	TRBJ1-1	TGTGCCATCAGGGCGGGGACAGAGGGGAACACTGAAGCTTTCTTT	CAIRAGTEGNTEAFF